What follows describes a single T cell receptor (beta chain). Its antigen is not identified. This specimen belongs to a study of OX40 agonist ivuxolimab in advanced cancers. Study at large: Mean age around 60 years, range about 20 to 90; around 80% male. Study observations and caveats: Dose levels from 0.1 to 3.0 mg/kg saw CD4+ and CD8+ blood T cells expand clonally by week 6. Expanded peripheral T cells had an undetermined antigen specificity.

TCRdb's copy holds only in-frame clones and misses some; the assay was immunoSEQ multiplex PCR. The table includes about 72,000 clones, approximately 90% detected once. Deletions cut 5 bases from V and 4 bases from J, with 11 bases between. The V gene's germline CDR1 is LNHDA and CDR2 SQIVND (reference sequence). The CDR3 is made up of 14 amino acids. The V call is TRBV19, the J call TRBJ2-2, with D possibly being TRBD2 (6 bases). This receptor was taken from an adult with an advanced solid tumor such as melanoma, head and neck, liver or kidney cancer. The input for sequencing was CD4+ or CD8+ T cells sorted from blood, taken in a trial of the OX40 agonist ivuxolimab. DNA of the CDR3: TGTGCCAGTAGTCAGACGGGAGTCACCGGGGAGCTGTTTTTT. Protein sequence: CASSQTGVTGELFF.